This is a list of T cell receptor beta chains from one sample in a study of human T cells and chemical hapten exposure. Via MiXCR, TCRdb re-called the RACE reads, giving one row per CDR3 protein. Here the sample spans about 350,000 distinct CDR3 sequences, about 6% being singletons. Source: whole blood, taken in connection with sensitization to the hapten diphenylcyclopropenone (DPC). The receptors originated from a woman aged 18-29 years with alopecia areata. Some clones in this sample may be carry-over from other donors' samples. The CDR3 runs from the conserved cysteine through the conserved F or W.

v_call,j_call,cdr3_aa
TRBV4-3,TRBJ1-1,CASSQVGLEAFF
TRBV20-1,TRBJ1-2,CSARDGQGIYGYTF
TRBV12-3/TRBV12-4,TRBJ1-2,CASSFGRDYGYTF
TRBV7-2,TRBJ1-4,CASSLRTGATNEKLFF
TRBV11-2,TRBJ1-2,CASSRGSPKIYGYTF
TRBV6-2/TRBV6-3,TRBJ2-3,CASMDALTYTDTQYF
TRBV12-3/TRBV12-4,TRBJ1-5,CASSLEFAYQPQHF
TRBV6-5,TRBJ1-5,CACQEYSNQPQHF
TRBV6-5,TRBJ2-2,CASSRQGANTGELFF
TRBV20-1,TRBJ2-1,CSAGLSAGYNEQFF
TRBV12-3/TRBV12-4,TRBJ1-4,CASSLGGYEKLFF
TRBV7-2,TRBJ1-1,CASSSSIPGGPEAFF
TRBV12-3/TRBV12-4,TRBJ1-1,CANSPRGVSNTEAFF
TRBV6-5,TRBJ2-5,CASSSDTTETQYF
TRBV25-1,TRBJ2-3,CASSEHSSRGGRWADTQYF
TRBV7-2,TRBJ2-7,CASSLVRLAGGKPYEQYF
TRBV20-1,TRBJ2-5,CSARDGGSPAGTQYF
TRBV7-2,TRBJ1-2,CASSFHGTGNYGYTF
TRBV28,TRBJ2-7,CASSPPGSVKQYF
TRBV6-2/TRBV6-3,TRBJ1-5,CASSQQVSNQPQHF
TRBV6-2/TRBV6-3,TRBJ1-4,CASSGRNNEKLFF
TRBV5-1,TRBJ2-3,CASRTGANTDTQYF
TRBV20-1,TRBJ2-3,CSVPLTDTQYF
TRBV6-5,TRBJ2-5,CASSPAGRTQYF
TRBV7-9,TRBJ2-3,CASSSGGLRAYF
TRBV11-3,TRBJ1-1,CASSPPGTGTEAFF
TRBV3-1,TRBJ1-1,CASSLSGTANTEAFF
TRBV11-1,TRBJ2-7,CASSLVGSYEQYF
TRBV6-1,TRBJ2-7,CASSEVQGLYEQYF
TRBV6-5,TRBJ2-3,CASSRQTSAFDTQYF
TRBV27,TRBJ1-1,CASSMGTGTEAFF
TRBV29-1,TRBJ1-2,CSVDPKGANYGYTF
TRBV18,TRBJ2-3,CASSPPSQYESPDTQYF
TRBV5-6,TRBJ2-7,CASSLVAQGEQYF
TRBV5-6,TRBJ2-5,CASSLGSGARDQYF
TRBV13,TRBJ2-1,CASSSAGTSGGGHNEQFF
TRBV7-6,TRBJ1-1,CASSSTYSEAFF
TRBV29-1,TRBJ2-5,CSIKLRGNQETQYF
TRBV10-3,TRBJ2-7,CAIRPTESYEQYF
TRBV6-5,TRBJ2-1,CASSYEGGRNEQFF
TRBV29-1,TRBJ2-6,CSVTTGANVLTF
TRBV6-2/TRBV6-3,TRBJ1-5,CASRQPWTGNLNQPQHF